This T cell receptor (beta chain) was sequenced during a study of Ad26.COV2.S vaccination and SARS-CoV-2 variants. Study at large: The study gave Ad26.COV2.S intramuscularly, once or twice 56 days apart.

Whole-study findings and limits: From the TCR breadth and depth analyses, total T cell responses may have been underestimated.

CDR1 MNHEY and CDR2 SMNVEV come from the germline V gene (reference sequence). V was trimmed by 7 bases and J by 2 bases, leaving 9 bases between them. This CDR3 contains 12 residues. Treatment indicated: approximately 18 received Ad26.COV2.S at low or high dose, single or two shots; 5 received placebo; per-sample allocation not given. Material that was analyzed had been drawn on day 63 after the first vaccine or placebo injection. About this clone itself: The antigen remains unidentified.

This table comes from immunoSEQ multiplex PCR, and its TCRdb copy is limited to in-frame clones, with some not included. The sample has roughly 500,000 clones; roughly 85% are singletons. The genes are TRBV27 and TRBJ2-7; D gene uncertain. The receptor was derived from a person between 18 and 65 years old who received the Ad26.COV2.S COVID-19 vaccine or a placebo. This specimen was peripheral blood, taken in a trial of Ad26.COV2.S vaccine versus placebo. The CDR3 coding sequence is TGTGCCAGCACACTGGGCCCCTACGAGCAGTACTTC. It codes for CASTLGPYEQYF.